This paragraph reports one T cell receptor beta chain. The sample originates from a study of blood T cell repertoires in COVID-19. Study information: The United States, Italy and Spain supplied acute and convalescent COVID-19 samples.

This CDR3 is 15 amino acids long. The germline V gene encodes CDR1 SGHTA and CDR2 FQGNSA. Trimming stripped 2 bases from V and 2 bases from J, with 12 bases between. How the authors handled the data: Amplification of reference gene primers was used by the study to estimate nucleated cell counts. The repertoire was sequenced with immunoSEQ multiplex PCR; TCRdb's copy has only in-frame clones and lacks some. V, J and clone size reflect that table, while D and trimming were determined from the DNA. The data hold fewer than 300,000 clones, with about 83% observed a single time. What was sequenced was peripheral blood. The sequence came from a man at least 80 years old with acute or convalescent COVID-19. The rearrangement links TRBV7-2 to TRBJ1-2; D unclear. DNA of the CDR3: TGTGCCAGCAGCTTAAGGTCCGGGGAAAACTATGGCTACACCTTC. This gives the protein CASSLRSGENYGYTF.